Reported below is one TCR beta chain. This CDR3 is 16 amino acids long. CDR1 is SGHTA and CDR2 is FQGNSA in the germline V gene. Trimming left V 2 bases short and J 6 bases short, with 16 bases between. TCRdb's copy holds only in-frame clones and misses some; the assay was immunoSEQ multiplex PCR. The repertoire holds over 200,000 clones, with 90% as singletons. The sample belongs to a study of cytomegalovirus exposure and HLA in healthy donors. The chain employs TRBV7-2 and TRBJ2-2, with D possibly matching TRBD2 (6 bases). The sample consisted of PBMCs. This clonotype was obtained from a woman between 18 and 29 years old in good health and CMV-seronegative. CDR3 sequence (DNA): TGTGCCAGCAGCTTAATGGGCGTCGGAGGGGCCGGGGAGCTGTTTTTT. It codes for CASSLMGVGGAGELFF.